The 11 T cell receptor beta chains presented below share a single source sample, sequenced in a study of T cell changes during pregnancy in multiple sclerosis. Sequencing was performed with immunoSEQ multiplex PCR; in TCRdb, only in-frame clones are kept and a portion is missing. The sample records 70,000 to 75,000 clones, 80% to 95% being singletons. Specimen: peripheral blood, collected in the second trimester of pregnancy. The receptors were gathered from a female donor with multiple sclerosis, enrolled in a pregnancy study.

V usage is TRBV5-4 and J usage is TRBJ2-5; 7 bases fit TRBD2. V gave up 0 bases and J gave up 3 bases; unmatched junction bases: 8. The CDR3 covers 16 residues. Looked up from germline, CDR1 is SGHNT and CDR2 is YYREEE (reference sequence). CDR3 sequence reads: CASSLEGGRREETQYF. In DNA, the CDR3 is TGTGCCAGCAGCTTGGAAGGCGGGAGACGTGAAGAGACCCAGTACTTC. Looking up the rest from reference TRBV5-4 and TRBJ2-5 gives the full variable domain: ETGVTQSPTHLIKTRGQQVTLRCSSQSGHNTVSWYQQALGQGPQFIFQYYREEENGRGNFPPRFSGLQFPNYSSELNVNALELDDSALYLCASSLEGGRREETQYFGPGTRLLVL.

This chain links TRBV9 with TRBJ2-1; the D gene is possibly TRBD1 (7 bases). The CDR3 covers 16 residues. CDR1 is SGDLS, CDR2 YYNGEE, per germline. The V and J ends lost 0 bases and 4 bases respectively, with 14 bases between them. CDR3 coding DNA: TGTGCCAGCAGCGTAGGAGGAGGGGGCGAGTACAATGAGCAGTTCTTC. This encodes CASSVGGGGEYNEQFF.

The J gene is TRBJ1-5, the V gene TRBV6-6, with D tentatively TRBD1 (5 bases). Germline V gives CDR1 MNHNY, CDR2 SVGAGI (reference sequence). Trimming left V 5 bases short and J 8 bases short, with 13 bases between. The CDR3 loop spans 13 amino acids. The CDR3 DNA reads as TGTGCCAGCAGTCTCCCAGGGTTAGAGCCCCAGCATTTT. This codes for CASSLPGLEPQHF.

This rearrangement joins TRBV5-8 to TRBJ1-5; D unclear. Germline loops: CDR1 SGHTS, CDR2 YDEGEE. The CDR3 contains 13 residues. The V end lost 4 bases, the J end lost 5 bases, and 10 bases lay between the germline ends. CDR3 sequence: CASSRHVDQPQHF. The DNA of the CDR3 is TGTGCCAGCAGCCGACATGTGGATCAGCCCCAGCATTTT.

The chain couples TRBV11-3 to TRBJ2-3; the D is unclear. Deletions cut 3 bases from V and 4 bases from J, with 8 bases between. There are 13 residues in the CDR3. Per the germline V gene, CDR1 is SGHNT and CDR2 is YENEEA. The CDR3 coding sequence is TGTGCCAGCAGCTTCTCTAGGCCAGATACGCAGTATTTT. This translates into CASSFSRPDTQYF.

The chain joins TRBV11-2 to TRBJ2-7, with 7 bases identical to TRBD2. V shed 3 bases and J 2 bases; nucleotides not matched to a gene: 7. The germline CDR1 and CDR2 sequences are SGHAT and FQNNGV. The CDR3 length is 15 residues. This CDR3 reads CASSFIGAGPYEQYF. CDR3 DNA sequence: TGTGCCAGCAGCTTTATCGGAGCGGGACCCTACGAGCAGTACTTC. The entire variable domain, with the rest obtained from reference TRBV11-2 and TRBJ2-7, is as follows: EAGVAQSPRYKIIEKRQSVAFWCNPISGHATLYWYQQILGQGPKLLIQFQNNGVVDDSQLPKDRFSAERLKGVDSTLKIQPAKLEDSAVYLCASSFIGAGPYEQYFGPGTRLTVT.

This clone was counted only a few times. The V call is TRBV5-4, the J call TRBJ2-1; 8 nucleotides agree with TRBD2. Germline lookup yields CDR1 SGHNT and CDR2 YYREEE (reference sequence). This CDR3 contains 16 residues. V shed 10 bases and J 0 bases; nucleotides not matched to a gene: 12. The CDR3 nucleotides read TGTGCCGGGGGGCTAGCGGGCCTTAGCTCCTACAATGAGCAGTTCTTC. Translated, it gives CAGGLAGLSSYNEQFF.

V gene TRBV30 combines with J gene TRBJ1-5; TRBD1 is a possible D gene (5 bases). Trimming took off 3 bases at V and 7 bases at J, with 16 bases between the two ends. There are 14 residues in the CDR3. CDR1 is GTSNPN, CDR2 SVGIG, per germline (reference sequence). CDR3 sequence: CAWRGDSDGQPQHF. For the CDR3, the DNA is TGTGCCTGGAGGGGGGACTCGGACGGGCAGCCCCAGCATTTT.

Here the CDR3 DNA reads TGCGCCAGCACCCCCCTGGGGGCCCCTAATGAAAAACTGTTTTTT. This translates into CASTPLGAPNEKLFF. The J gene is TRBJ1-4, the V gene TRBV5-1; D may be TRBD1 (6 bases). The germline V gene has CDR1 SGHRS and CDR2 YFSETQ. Trimming cost V 6 bases and J 3 bases, with 15 bases left between them. CDR3 size: 15 residues.

The chain is built from TRBV27 and TRBJ2-1; TRBD1 agrees at 8 bases. Germline CDR1 reads MNHEY; CDR2 reads SMNVEV (reference sequence). The CDR3 contains 14 residues. V dropped 6 bases and J dropped 8; count of bases not matched to a gene: 9. The CDR3 DNA reads as TGTGCCAGCAGCTTCCAGGGGGCTAGCGATGAGCAGTTCTTC. The encoded protein is CASSFQGASDEQFF.

The genes are TRBV5-1 and TRBJ2-1, with TRBD2 matching 9 bases. The ends lost 3 bases at V and 4 bases at J; junction bases unmatched: 2. Looked up from germline, CDR1 is SGHRS and CDR2 is YFSETQ. This CDR3 contains 14 residues. CDR3 DNA: TGCGCCAGCAGCTCGACTAGCGGATACAATGAGCAGTTCTTC. Its translation is CASSSTSGYNEQFF.